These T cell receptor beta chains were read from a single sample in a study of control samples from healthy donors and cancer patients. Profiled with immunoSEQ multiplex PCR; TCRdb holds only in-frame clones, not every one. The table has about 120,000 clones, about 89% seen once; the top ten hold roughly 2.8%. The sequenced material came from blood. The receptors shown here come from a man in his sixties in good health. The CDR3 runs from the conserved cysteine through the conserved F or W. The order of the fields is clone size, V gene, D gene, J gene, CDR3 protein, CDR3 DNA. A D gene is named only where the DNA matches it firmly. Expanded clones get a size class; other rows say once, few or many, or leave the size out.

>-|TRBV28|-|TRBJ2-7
CASSLQGFSYEQYF
TGTGCCAGCAGTTTACAGGGGTTTTCCTACGAGCAGTACTTC
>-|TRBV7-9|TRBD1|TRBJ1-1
CASSQSGQAALWSEAFF
TGTGCCAGCAGCCAAAGCGGACAGGCAGCCTTATGGTCTGAAGCTTTCTTT
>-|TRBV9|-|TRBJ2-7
CASSAYGQGTYEQYF
TGTGCCAGCAGCGCTTACGGGCAGGGGACGTACGAGCAGTACTTC
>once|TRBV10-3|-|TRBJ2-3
CAIKVGPADTQYF
TGTGCCATTAAGGTGGGACCTGCAGATACGCAGTATTTT
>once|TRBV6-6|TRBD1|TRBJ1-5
CASSQRSRDRAGKPQHF
TGTGCCAGCAGTCAACGGTCCCGGGACAGGGCCGGGAAGCCCCAGCATTTT
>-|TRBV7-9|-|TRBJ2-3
CASSLIGAGTDTQYF
TGTGCCAGCAGCTTGATAGGGGCGGGCACAGATACGCAGTATTTT
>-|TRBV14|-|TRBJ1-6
CASSQVRGLSPLHF
TGTGCCAGCAGCCAAGTCAGGGGTTTATCACCCCTCCACTTT
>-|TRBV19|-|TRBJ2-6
CASKLQGSGANVLTF
TGTGCCAGTAAGTTACAGGGCTCTGGGGCCAACGTCCTGACTTTC
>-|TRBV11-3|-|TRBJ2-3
CASSLEGGSTDTQYF
TGTGCCAGCAGCTTAGAGGGCGGTAGCACAGATACGCAGTATTTT
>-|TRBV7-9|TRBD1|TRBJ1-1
CASKNLQGINTEAFF
TGTGCCAGTAAGAACTTACAGGGGATTAACACTGAAGCTTTCTTT
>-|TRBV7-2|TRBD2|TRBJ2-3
CASSLTSGAKTDTQYF
TGTGCCAGCAGCTTAACTAGCGGGGCCAAAACAGATACGCAGTATTTT
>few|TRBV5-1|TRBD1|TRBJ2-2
CASSTWTGPYTGELFF
TGCGCCAGCAGCACCTGGACAGGGCCCTACACCGGGGAGCTGTTTTTT
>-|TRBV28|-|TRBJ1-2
CASSSSYGYTF
TGTGCCAGCAGTTCTTCCTATGGCTACACCTTC
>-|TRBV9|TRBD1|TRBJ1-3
CASSPPPDRAGNTIYF
TGTGCCAGCAGCCCCCCCCCGGACAGGGCTGGAAACACCATATATTTT
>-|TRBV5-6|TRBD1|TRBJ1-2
CASSPQGGPGSYGYTF
TGTGCCAGCAGCCCCCAGGGGGGTCCAGGGTCCTATGGCTACACCTTC
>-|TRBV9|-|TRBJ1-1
CASSVVGATEAFF
TGTGCCAGCAGCGTAGTCGGAGCGACGGAAGCTTTCTTT